This entry lists 19 T cell receptor beta chains sequenced from one sample in a study of patients and donors after allogeneic stem cell transplantation (TCRdb year 2020). The protocol used for the library was RT-PCR. Reads for this sample came from a NextSeq 550. TCRdb took the public reads, trimmed them with fastp at Q25, ran MiXCR for clone calling and kept in-frame beta chains. Identical CDR3 protein sequences are pooled into one entry, listed with their most common genes and DNA. The sample profile shows a few hundred thousand distinct CDR3 sequences; 11% to 15% of them were found once. The ten largest clones take up roughly 11% of the sample. Material: blood, either unsorted or a sorted T cell fraction (not recorded which). These receptors all stem from a human donor who was either an allogeneic HSCT recipient or a stem cell or donor lymphocyte infusion donor (not recorded which). It is not recorded whose cells these are; they may come from a transplant donor.

This sequence joins TRBV5-6 and TRBJ1-2; 8 nucleotides agree with TRBD1. V lost 3 bases, J lost 4 bases, and 8 bases stayed unmatched. The length of the CDR3 is 15 residues. CDR1 SGHDT and CDR2 YYEEEE come from the germline V gene. CDR3 region: CASSSGGAELYGYTF. The CDR3 nucleotides read TGTGCCAGCAGCTCAGGGGGCGCGGAGCTCTATGGCTACACCTTC. Filled out from reference TRBV5-6 and TRBJ1-2, the complete variable domain reads DAGVTQSPTHLIKTRGQQVTLRCSPKSGHDTVSWYQQALGQGPQFIFQYYEEEERQRGNFPDRFSGHQFPNYSSELNVNALLLGDSALYLCASSSGGAELYGYTFGSGTRLTVV.

The chain links TRBV7-9 to TRBJ2-7; D may be TRBD1 or TRBD2 (5 bases each). The CDR3 has 15 residues. Per germline, CDR1 SEHNR and CDR2 FQNEAQ (reference sequence). The V and J ends lost 1 base and 2 bases respectively, with 12 bases between them. DNA of the CDR3: TGTGCCAGCAGCTTAGGGGCAGGGACCCCCTACGAGCAGTACTTC. Protein: CASSLGAGTPYEQYF.

This clonotype has ten or more counts. The CDR3 is CASSQDGWPEQFF. CDR3 sequence (DNA): TGTGCCAGCAGCCAAGATGGATGGCCTGAGCAGTTCTTC. The rearrangement uses TRBV4-2 and TRBJ2-1, with D unclear. The V gene lost 0 bases and the J gene lost 9 bases, with 9 bases spanning the gap. The CDR3 contains 13 residues. CDR1 and CDR2 (germline): LGHNA, YNFKEQ.

The V gene is TRBV10-3, the J gene TRBJ1-4; TRBD1 agrees at 9 bases. Germline loops: CDR1 ENHRY, CDR2 SYGVKD. This CDR3 is 15 amino acids long. V lost 2 bases, J lost 4 bases, and 2 bases stayed unmatched. CDR3 protein: CAISERGQGNEKLFF. As DNA, the CDR3 is TGTGCCATCAGTGAGCGGGGACAGGGTAATGAAAAACTGTTTTTT.

The chain combines TRBV5-1 with TRBJ2-7; 13 nucleotides align to TRBD2. V shed 9 bases and J 0 bases; nucleotides not matched to a gene: 9. Looked up from germline, CDR1 is SGHRS and CDR2 is YFSETQ. There are 16 residues in the CDR3. The CDR3 here is CATRPGLAGSSYEQYF. The CDR3, as DNA: TGCGCCACCAGACCGGGACTAGCGGGGAGCTCCTACGAGCAGTACTTC.

This clonotype has ten or more counts. The chain employs TRBV5-1 and TRBJ1-1, with TRBD1 matching over 7 bases. V was pared by 6 bases and J by 3 bases, with 8 bases of the junction left unmatched. The CDR3 contains 14 residues. Germline V CDR1 and CDR2: SGHRS, YFSETQ. CDR3 in DNA: TGCGCCAGCACGACCGGGACAGAATACACTGAAGCTTTCTTT. It codes for CASTTGTEYTEAFF.

This clonotype appeared a few times. The chain is built from TRBV7-3 and TRBJ1-2, with TRBD1 matching over 8 bases. There are 19 residues in the CDR3. The trim removed 2 bases at V and 5 bases at J, leaving 19 bases unmatched. Germline V gene lookup returns CDR1 SGHTA and CDR2 FQGTGA. CDR3 sequence reads: CASSLRPLSGTGSFYGYTF. The CDR3 DNA is TGTGCCAGCAGCTTACGACCTCTCTCCGGGACAGGCTCCTTTTATGGCTACACCTTC.

This clonotype was detected a few times. This chain uses TRBV4-2 with TRBJ1-1; 8 bases align to TRBD1. This CDR3 contains 17 residues. Germline V gene data show CDR1 as LGHNA and CDR2 as YNFKEQ. The V segment lost 1 base and the J segment 7 bases; nucleotides outside the gene matches: 14. The CDR3 is CASSQGQGTRRGGEAFF. In nucleotides, the CDR3 is TGTGCCAGCAGCCAAGGACAGGGGACTCGCCGGGGGGGTGAAGCTTTCTTT.

There are many counts of this clonotype. V is TRBV9 and J is TRBJ2-2; D gene unclear. The CDR3 is 15 residues long. V gave up 0 bases and J gave up 4 bases, with 10 bases separating them. Germline CDR1 and CDR2: SGDLS and YYNGEE. Here the CDR3 DNA reads TGTGCCAGCAGCGTAGCGAGTGGGTTCACCGGGGAGCTGTTTTTT. Translating it yields CASSVASGFTGELFF.

V usage is TRBV12-3 or TRBV12-4 and J usage is TRBJ2-3, with 13 bases fitting TRBD2. V was clipped by 10 bases and J by 2 bases; unmatched bases: 12. This CDR3 is 17 amino acids long. The CDR3 DNA reads TGTGCCACCGATACTAGCGGGAGGGTCGAAGACACAGATACGCAGTATTTT. This translates into CATDTSGRVEDTDTQYF.

This clonotype was found a few times. The rearrangement links TRBV5-1 to TRBJ2-1; D uncertain. The germline gives CDR1 SGHRS, CDR2 YFSETQ. The CDR3 spans 16 residues. The V end was cut by 1 base, the J end by 8 bases, with 19 bases between. In nucleotides, the CDR3 is TGCGCCAGCAGCTTGCAGCGAATATCCTTTATGGATGAGCAGTTCTTC. Encoded protein: CASSLQRISFMDEQFF.

This clonotype was detected only a few times. The rearrangement links TRBV11-2 to TRBJ2-5; a possible D gene is TRBD2 (6 bases). V was trimmed by 4 bases and J by 5 bases, leaving 14 bases between them. This CDR3 spans 14 amino acids. The germline V gene encodes CDR1 SGHAT and CDR2 FQNNGV. As DNA, the CDR3 is TGTGCCAGCAGCTCGACGGGGGTTGTGGAGACCCAGTACTTC. Its protein product is CASSSTGVVETQYF.

The chain has TRBV6-1 and TRBJ2-1, with TRBD1 matching over 9 bases. The germline V gene has CDR1 MNHNS and CDR2 SASEGT. This CDR3 has 16 amino acids. Trimming at V came to 0 bases and at J to 3 bases, leaving 3 bases not matched to a gene. This CDR3 reads CASSEAGTGIYNEQFF. The CDR3 DNA reads as TGTGCCAGCAGTGAAGCCGGGACAGGGATCTACAATGAGCAGTTCTTC.

This clonotype has at least ten counts. V and J are TRBV11-2 and TRBJ1-1; 9 bases are shared with TRBD1. Looked up from germline, CDR1 is SGHAT and CDR2 is FQNNGV. With 2 bases clipped from V and 1 base from J, the junction kept 14 bases outside the gene matches. The CDR3 spans 19 residues. The chain's CDR3 is CASSLPRGTGFFRNTEAFF. In DNA, the CDR3 is TGTGCCAGCAGCTTACCCAGGGGGACAGGGTTCTTTCGGAACACTGAAGCTTTCTTT.

This clonotype was seen a few times. The rearrangement links TRBV2 to TRBJ2-1; 7 nucleotides align to TRBD2. Germline trimming cut 6 bases from V and 10 bases from J; bases unmatched to any gene: 6. CDR1 is SNHLY and CDR2 is FYNNEI in the germline V gene. The CDR3 length is 12 residues. The CDR3 DNA reads TGTGCCAGCAGATCTCCGGGACTAGAGCAGTTCTTC. It yields the protein CASRSPGLEQFF.

The chain couples TRBV2 to TRBJ2-7; 9 positions match TRBD1. CDR1 SNHLY and CDR2 FYNNEI come from the germline V gene. This CDR3 is 16 amino acids long. Germline trimming cut 2 bases from V and 3 bases from J; bases unmatched to any gene: 8. CDR3 nucleotides: TGTGCCAGCAGTGAAAGAAGGGGGACAGGGAACTACGAGCAGTACTTC. This sequence encodes CASSERRGTGNYEQYF.

This clonotype came up many times. CDR3 loop: CASRSTGTNTEAFF. The DNA of the CDR3 is TGTGCCAGCAGAAGTACCGGGACTAACACTGAAGCTTTCTTT. The chain employs TRBV12-3 or TRBV12-4 and TRBJ1-1, with D maybe TRBD1 (5 bases). CDR3 length: 14 residues. V was trimmed by 6 bases and J by 2 bases, leaving 13 bases between them.

J is TRBJ2-5 and V is TRBV20-1; 9 nucleotides line up with TRBD2. CDR3 length: 13 residues. CDR1 DFQATT and CDR2 SNEGSKA come from the germline V gene (reference sequence). The CDR3 sequence: CSALIAGAETQYF. The CDR3 DNA follows: TGCAGCGCTCTCATAGCGGGAGCAGAGACCCAGTACTTC.

The chain links TRBV6-5 to TRBJ1-5; TRBD1 agrees at 10 bases. After removal of 0 bases from V and 7 bases from J, the junction contained 6 bases not matched to a gene. The length of the CDR3 is 16 residues. The germline V gene has CDR1 MNHEY and CDR2 SVGAGI. The CDR3 loop is CASSYSGQGYLQPQHF. The CDR3 nucleotides read TGTGCCAGCAGTTACTCGGGACAGGGGTACTTGCAGCCCCAGCATTTT.